This is a list of T cell receptor beta chains from one sample in a study of identical twins. In TCRdb, the 5' RACE reads were re-called with MiXCR into one record per CDR3 protein. The sample holds 450,000 or so distinct CDR3 sequences, 11% to 15% seen once. This same sample was also part of a study on yellow fever vaccine responses in identical twins.

Material for sequencing was CD4+ T cells sorted from blood. Receptors originate from a woman under 30 in good health. CDR3s include the opening cysteine and the closing phenylalanine or tryptophan. The D gene is left open where the match is weak. Clone size is given for some rows only: seen once, a few or many times, or a class if the clone is expanded.

clone size	D gene	V gene	J gene	CDR3 DNA	CDR3 protein
NA	TRBD1	TRBV6-1	TRBJ2-7	TGTGCCAGCAGTGCTTTCGGGACAGCCTACGAGCAGTACTTC	CASSAFGTAYEQYF
NA	NA	TRBV18	TRBJ2-1	TGTGCCAGCTCACCCTTCGGGGGGCAATCCTACAATGAGCAGTTCTTC	CASSPFGGQSYNEQFF
few	NA	TRBV6-2/TRBV6-3	TRBJ1-5	TGTGCCAGCAGTTACTATTTCGGGACCAGGGAAGACCAGCCCCAGCATTTT	CASSYYFGTREDQPQHF
NA	TRBD2	TRBV6-5	TRBJ2-5	TGTGCCAGCAGTTATCTCCCATTAGGCGGGAGGGCCGCAGAGACCCAGTACTTC	CASSYLPLGGRAAETQYF
few	TRBD2	TRBV20-1	TRBJ2-7	TGCAGTGCTAGAGATCTAGCGGGAGGGTATTACGAGCAGTACTTC	CSARDLAGGYYEQYF
few	NA	TRBV5-1	TRBJ2-7	TGCGCCAGCAGCTTGGCACTGGGGGCGCAGGGCGAGCAGTACTTC	CASSLALGAQGEQYF
NA	TRBD1	TRBV12-3/TRBV12-4	TRBJ1-4	TGTGCCAGCAAATCAAACAGGGGTACTAATGAAAAACTGTTTTTT	CASKSNRGTNEKLFF
NA	NA	TRBV3-1	TRBJ1-2	TGTGCCAGCAGCCAAGTCGACAGGAACTATGGCTACACCTTC	CASSQVDRNYGYTF
NA	TRBD1	TRBV15	TRBJ2-7	TGTGCCACCAGCCCTGGACAGGCCTACGAGCAGTACTTC	CATSPGQAYEQYF
NA	NA	TRBV5-5	TRBJ1-2	TGTGCCAGCAGTAATAAGGCTAACTATGGCTACACCTTC	CASSNKANYGYTF
many	NA	TRBV12-3/TRBV12-4	TRBJ1-6	TGTGCCAGCAGCCTGGACGGCTCCTATAATTCACCCCTCCACTTT	CASSLDGSYNSPLHF
many	NA	TRBV12-3/TRBV12-4	TRBJ2-1	TGTGCCAGCAGTTTAGGGGGCGGTGAGCAGTTCTTC	CASSLGGGEQFF
NA	TRBD1	TRBV7-8	TRBJ2-7	TGTGCCAGCAGCCCCCGGGACAGGGGAATTGCCGAGCAGTACTTC	CASSPRDRGIAEQYF
many	NA	TRBV28	TRBJ1-2	TGTGCCAGCAGTTTTGGCTATGGGGTCTACACCTTC	CASSFGYGVYTF
few	NA	TRBV20-1	TRBJ2-1	TGCAGTGCTAGGGTTAGCGGTGGGAGCTCCTACAATGAGCAGTTCTTC	CSARVSGGSSYNEQFF
NA	NA	TRBV5-1	TRBJ2-7	TGCGCCAGCAGCAAGGGGGGAGGGCGGGACTCCTACGAGCAGTACTTC	CASSKGGGRDSYEQYF
NA	NA	TRBV20-1	TRBJ2-7	TGCGGTGCTGAGATAGCGGAATACAGCTCCTACGAGCAGTACTTC	CGAEIAEYSSYEQYF
few	NA	TRBV29-1	TRBJ1-1	TGCAGCGTTTCCGGGCAGTTAATGAACACTGAAGCTTTCTTT	CSVSGQLMNTEAFF
NA	NA	TRBV15	TRBJ2-7	TGTGCCACCAGCAGAGACACGGGGGCGTCGATCTACGAGCAGTACTTC	CATSRDTGASIYEQYF
NA	TRBD2	TRBV6-5	TRBJ2-7	TGTGCCAGCAGTTACTCGGGCGGGAGGAGTTCCTACGAGCAGTACTTC	CASSYSGGRSSYEQYF
once	NA	TRBV25-1	TRBJ2-7	TGTGCCAGCAGTGAATGGCAGGAGCAGTACTTC	CASSEWQEQYF
NA	TRBD2	TRBV6-2/TRBV6-3	TRBJ2-2	TGTGCCAGCAGTTCGATCCCCTTGCTAGCGGGAGAGGCCGGGGAGCTGTTTTTT	CASSSIPLLAGEAGELFF
NA	TRBD2	TRBV27	TRBJ2-3	TGTGCCAGCAGTCCCCTAGCGGGGGGCTCTCAGGATACGCAGTATTTT	CASSPLAGGSQDTQYF
NA	TRBD1	TRBV7-2	TRBJ2-7	TGTGCCAGCAGCTTTGCGACAGGGACCTACGAGCAGTACTTC	CASSFATGTYEQYF
few	NA	TRBV4-2	TRBJ1-1	TGTGCCAGCAGCCAAACGGCAGAGAGGAACACTGAAGCTTTCTTT	CASSQTAERNTEAFF
NA	NA	TRBV14	TRBJ2-5	TGTGCCAGCAGCCAAGATCGAGTCCTAGCCGAGACCCAGTACTTC	CASSQDRVLAETQYF
few	TRBD1	TRBV7-8	TRBJ2-6	TGTGCCAGCAGCCGGGACAGGGTTCGTTCTGGGGCCAACGTCCTGACTTTC	CASSRDRVRSGANVLTF
few	TRBD2	TRBV10-3	TRBJ2-1	TGTGCCATCAGAGGAGCGGGAATGCATCCTGAGCAGTTCTTC	CAIRGAGMHPEQFF
NA	NA	TRBV4-2	TRBJ2-5	TGTGCCAGCAGCCAAGGGGATAGGACGGAAGAGACCCAGTACTTC	CASSQGDRTEETQYF
few	NA	TRBV30	TRBJ2-2	TGTGCCTCCCGGAGAGCCAGGGGCATCGGGGAGCTGTTTTTT	CASRRARGIGELFF
few	TRBD2	TRBV10-3	TRBJ2-1	TGTGCCATCAGTGAGTCGACTCTCGGACTAGCGACTGAGCAGTTCTTC	CAISESTLGLATEQFF
few	NA	TRBV29-1	TRBJ2-1	TGCAGCGCCGGGGCCTCCACCTACAATGAGCAGTTCTTC	CSAGASTYNEQFF
NA	TRBD1	TRBV28	TRBJ2-5	TGTGCCAGCAGACCGGGACAGTGGGATCCGGAGACCCAGTACTTC	CASRPGQWDPETQYF
NA	TRBD1	TRBV28	TRBJ1-5	TGTAGCCACAGGGGGAGCAATCAGCCCCAGCATTTT	CSHRGSNQPQHF
few	TRBD2	TRBV7-2	TRBJ2-7	TGTGCCAGCAGCTTACGGGACAGGGCCTCCGGGACTAGCGGGAGGATCTCCTACGAGCAGTACTTC	CASSLRDRASGTSGRISYEQYF
NA	TRBD2	TRBV7-2	TRBJ2-1	TGTGCCAGCATCCGGACTAGCCCCCTGAATGAGCAGTTCTTC	CASIRTSPLNEQFF
few	TRBD2	TRBV11-2	TRBJ2-2	TGTGCCAGCAGCTACGGGACTAGCGGGAGGCGAGTCACCGGGGAGCTGTTTTTT	CASSYGTSGRRVTGELFF
few	NA	TRBV2	TRBJ1-6	TGTGCCAGCAGTACCGGGACTGCCTCCTATAATTCACCCCTCCACTTT	CASSTGTASYNSPLHF
NA	NA	TRBV7-7	TRBJ2-1	TGTGCTACCAGCTTGACGCTAGAACATGAGCAGTTCTTC	CATSLTLEHEQFF
NA	NA	TRBV12-3/TRBV12-4	TRBJ2-1	TGTGCCAGCCAAAGTAGGGGGGACTTTTACAATGAGCAGTTCTTC	CASQSRGDFYNEQFF